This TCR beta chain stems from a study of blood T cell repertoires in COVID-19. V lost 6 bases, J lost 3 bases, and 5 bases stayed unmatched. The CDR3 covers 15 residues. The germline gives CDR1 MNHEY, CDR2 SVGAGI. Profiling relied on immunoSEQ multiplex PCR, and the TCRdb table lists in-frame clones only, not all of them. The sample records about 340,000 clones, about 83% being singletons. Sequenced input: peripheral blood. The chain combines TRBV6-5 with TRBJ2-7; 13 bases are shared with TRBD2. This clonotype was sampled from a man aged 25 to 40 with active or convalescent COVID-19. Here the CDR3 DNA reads TGTGCCAGCAGGCCTGGACTAGCGGGAGTCTACGAGCAGTACTTC. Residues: CASRPGLAGVYEQYF.